These T cell receptor beta chains were read from a single sample in a study of preoperative IRX-2 immunotherapy in early breast cancer. Some clones are missing from TCRdb's copy, which holds only in-frame ones; the method was immunoSEQ multiplex PCR. The sample gives 30,000 to 35,000 clones, 80% to 85% of which show up once; about 2.7% is in the top ten. This material consisted of lymph node tissue, taken from a patient treated with IRX-2 immunotherapy. All receptors come from a human donor with breast cancer. The CDR3 runs from the conserved cysteine through the conserved F or W. The order of the fields is clone size, D gene, J gene, V gene, CDR3 protein, CDR3 DNA. D genes are given only for firm matches. A clone size is listed for some rows: how often the clone was seen (once, few, many), or a class if it is expanded.

clone size: few; D gene: NA; J gene: TRBJ1-3; V gene: TRBV19; CDR3 protein: CASSMGVTPGNTIYF; CDR3 DNA: TGTGCCAGTAGTATGGGGGTGACTCCTGGAAACACCATATATTTT
clone size: NA; D gene: NA; J gene: TRBJ1-5; V gene: TRBV6-8; CDR3 protein: CASRTGINQPQHF; CDR3 DNA: TGTGCCAGCCGAACAGGGATCAATCAGCCCCAGCATTTT
clone size: NA; D gene: TRBD1; J gene: TRBJ1-2; V gene: TRBV6-4; CDR3 protein: CASSSQGVYGYTF; CDR3 DNA: TGTGCCAGCAGTTCCCAGGGGGTATATGGCTACACCTTC
clone size: medium-sized; D gene: TRBD1; J gene: TRBJ2-7; V gene: TRBV6-8; CDR3 protein: CASTIPGGPYEQYF; CDR3 DNA: TGTGCCAGCACTATACCAGGGGGACCCTACGAGCAGTACTTC
clone size: NA; D gene: NA; J gene: TRBJ1-2; V gene: TRBV19; CDR3 protein: CASSNVGYGYTF; CDR3 DNA: TGTGCCAGTAGTAACGTGGGCTATGGCTACACCTTC
clone size: NA; D gene: NA; J gene: TRBJ2-5; V gene: TRBV15; CDR3 protein: CATSRDEPAQETQYF; CDR3 DNA: TGTGCCACCAGCAGAGATGAGCCAGCCCAAGAGACCCAGTACTTC
clone size: NA; D gene: NA; J gene: TRBJ2-7; V gene: TRBV29-1; CDR3 protein: CSAQGPPTYEQYF; CDR3 DNA: TGCAGCGCCCAGGGACCGCCGACCTACGAGCAGTACTTC
clone size: NA; D gene: TRBD1; J gene: TRBJ1-2; V gene: TRBV14; CDR3 protein: CASSQGDRASGYTF; CDR3 DNA: TGTGCCAGCAGCCAAGGGGACAGGGCGAGTGGCTACACCTTC
clone size: NA; D gene: NA; J gene: TRBJ2-7; V gene: TRBV6-8; CDR3 protein: CASSSIAEHSYEQYF; CDR3 DNA: TGTGCCAGCAGTTCCATAGCGGAGCATTCCTACGAGCAGTACTTC
clone size: NA; D gene: NA; J gene: TRBJ1-3; V gene: TRBV30; CDR3 protein: CAWSGGGSGNTIYF; CDR3 DNA: TGTGCCTGGAGCGGGGGCGGGAGTGGAAACACCATATATTTT
clone size: NA; D gene: NA; J gene: TRBJ1-1; V gene: TRBV30; CDR3 protein: CAWSVYREAFF; CDR3 DNA: TGTGCCTGGAGTGTATACAGGGAAGCTTTCTTT
clone size: few; D gene: NA; J gene: TRBJ1-2; V gene: TRBV11-3; CDR3 protein: CASSQGSGRGDGYTF; CDR3 DNA: TGTGCCAGCAGCCAAGGGTCAGGAAGGGGGGATGGCTACACCTTC
clone size: few; D gene: TRBD1; J gene: TRBJ2-3; V gene: TRBV18; CDR3 protein: CASSLRQGSTDTQYF; CDR3 DNA: TGTGCCAGCTCACTGAGACAGGGGAGCACAGATACGCAGTATTTT
clone size: NA; D gene: NA; J gene: TRBJ2-7; V gene: TRBV6-8; CDR3 protein: CASSYPGGLRHEQYF; CDR3 DNA: TGTGCCAGCAGTTACCCAGGCGGACTGCGGCACGAGCAGTACTTC
clone size: few; D gene: TRBD1; J gene: TRBJ1-4; V gene: TRBV30; CDR3 protein: CAWSVGTGEKLFF; CDR3 DNA: TGTGCCTGGAGTGTTGGGACAGGTGAAAAACTGTTTTTT
clone size: NA; D gene: TRBD1; J gene: TRBJ2-4; V gene: TRBV6-8; CDR3 protein: CASSRTGAGNIQYF; CDR3 DNA: TGTGCCAGCAGCCGGACAGGCGCTGGGAACATTCAGTACTTC
clone size: NA; D gene: TRBD2; J gene: TRBJ2-3; V gene: TRBV30; CDR3 protein: CAWGIGLAGADTQYF; CDR3 DNA: TGTGCCTGGGGAATCGGACTAGCGGGAGCAGATACGCAGTATTTT
clone size: NA; D gene: TRBD2; J gene: TRBJ2-5; V gene: TRBV10-1; CDR3 protein: CASSGGLAPQETQYF; CDR3 DNA: TGCGCCAGCAGTGGGGGACTAGCCCCACAAGAGACCCAGTACTTC
clone size: NA; D gene: NA; J gene: TRBJ1-1; V gene: TRBV19; CDR3 protein: CASSIDYTRAKAFF; CDR3 DNA: TGTGCCAGTAGTATAGATTATACCAGGGCGAAAGCTTTCTTT
clone size: once; D gene: NA; J gene: TRBJ2-1; V gene: TRBV4-1; CDR3 protein: CASSQAGAWNEQFF; CDR3 DNA: TGCGCCAGCAGCCAAGCCGGGGCGTGGAATGAGCAGTTCTTC
clone size: NA; D gene: NA; J gene: TRBJ2-5; V gene: TRBV29-1; CDR3 protein: CSVEEALETQYF; CDR3 DNA: TGCAGCGTTGAAGAGGCCCTCGAGACCCAGTACTTC
clone size: NA; D gene: NA; J gene: TRBJ1-2; V gene: TRBV10-3; CDR3 protein: CAISESNVYGYTF; CDR3 DNA: TGTGCCATCAGTGAGTCGAATGTCTATGGCTACACCTTC
clone size: NA; D gene: NA; J gene: TRBJ2-1; V gene: TRBV6-8; CDR3 protein: CATTGTSISYNEQFF; CDR3 DNA: TGTGCCACCACCGGGACAAGCATCTCCTACAATGAGCAGTTCTTC
clone size: NA; D gene: NA; J gene: TRBJ2-7; V gene: TRBV28; CDR3 protein: CASRPTGHPYEQYF; CDR3 DNA: TGTGCCAGCAGACCAACGGGACACCCCTACGAGCAGTACTTC
clone size: NA; D gene: NA; J gene: TRBJ1-5; V gene: TRBV15; CDR3 protein: CATSRALFPSNQPQHF; CDR3 DNA: TGTGCCACCAGCAGGGCCCTGTTTCCTAGCAATCAGCCCCAGCATTTT
clone size: NA; D gene: TRBD1; J gene: TRBJ1-4; V gene: TRBV7-6; CDR3 protein: CASSSGRGSEKLFF; CDR3 DNA: TGTGCCAGCAGCTCGGGCAGGGGGAGTGAAAAACTGTTTTTT
clone size: NA; D gene: NA; J gene: TRBJ1-4; V gene: TRBV15; CDR3 protein: CATSRDGGPSEKLFF; CDR3 DNA: TGTGCCACCAGCAGAGATGGGGGCCCATCAGAAAAACTGTTTTTT
clone size: NA; D gene: NA; J gene: TRBJ1-6; V gene: TRBV6-8; CDR3 protein: CASSSSHLPLHF; CDR3 DNA: TGTGCCAGCAGCTCCAGCCATCTCCCCCTCCACTTT
clone size: NA; D gene: NA; J gene: TRBJ2-1; V gene: TRBV19; CDR3 protein: CASSIRTGFHNEQFF; CDR3 DNA: TGTGCCAGTAGTATCCGTACAGGGTTTCACAATGAGCAGTTCTTC
clone size: NA; D gene: TRBD2; J gene: TRBJ2-2; V gene: TRBV23-1; CDR3 protein: CASSHPGGQYTGELFF; CDR3 DNA: TGCGCCAGCAGTCACCCGGGGGGGCAGTACACCGGGGAGCTGTTTTTT
clone size: NA; D gene: TRBD2; J gene: TRBJ2-1; V gene: TRBV28; CDR3 protein: CASSQLEGLADYNEQFF; CDR3 DNA: TGTGCCAGCAGCCAACTAGAGGGACTAGCGGATTACAATGAGCAGTTCTTC
clone size: NA; D gene: TRBD1; J gene: TRBJ1-6; V gene: TRBV7-7; CDR3 protein: CASSQEGTAVKPLHF; CDR3 DNA: TGTGCCAGCAGCCAAGAAGGGACAGCCGTAAAACCCCTCCACTTT
clone size: NA; D gene: NA; J gene: TRBJ2-7; V gene: TRBV6-4; CDR3 protein: CASSYAASYDRQYF; CDR3 DNA: TGTGCCAGCAGTTACGCAGCCTCCTACGACAGGCAGTACTTC
clone size: NA; D gene: NA; J gene: TRBJ1-4; V gene: TRBV18; CDR3 protein: CASSGTATNEKLFF; CDR3 DNA: TGTGCCAGCTCAGGGACTGCAACTAATGAAAAACTGTTTTTT
clone size: NA; D gene: NA; J gene: TRBJ2-3; V gene: TRBV10-3; CDR3 protein: CAISETSSPDTQYF; CDR3 DNA: TGTGCCATCAGTGAGACTAGTAGCCCAGATACGCAGTATTTT
clone size: once; D gene: NA; J gene: TRBJ2-5; V gene: TRBV25-1; CDR3 protein: CASSPDRRGETQYF; CDR3 DNA: TGTGCCAGCAGCCCGGACCGGAGAGGCGAGACCCAGTACTTC
clone size: NA; D gene: NA; J gene: TRBJ2-2; V gene: TRBV6-4; CDR3 protein: CASTLLNTGELFF; CDR3 DNA: TGTGCCAGTACCTTGTTGAACACCGGGGAGCTGTTTTTT
clone size: few; D gene: NA; J gene: TRBJ1-1; V gene: TRBV14; CDR3 protein: CASSQASTEAFF; CDR3 DNA: TGTGCCAGCAGCCAAGCTTCCACTGAAGCTTTCTTT
clone size: NA; D gene: TRBD1; J gene: TRBJ2-7; V gene: TRBV6-8; CDR3 protein: CANAPGQSYEQYF; CDR3 DNA: TGTGCCAACGCTCCGGGACAGAGCTACGAGCAGTACTTC
clone size: NA; D gene: NA; J gene: TRBJ2-2; V gene: TRBV11-3; CDR3 protein: CASSSQGDTGELFF; CDR3 DNA: TGTGCCAGCAGCAGCCAGGGCGACACCGGGGAGCTGTTTTTT
clone size: NA; D gene: NA; J gene: TRBJ1-2; V gene: TRBV4-1; CDR3 protein: CASSQDEWGNYGYTF; CDR3 DNA: TGCGCCAGCAGCCAAGATGAGTGGGGGAACTATGGCTACACCTTC
clone size: NA; D gene: NA; J gene: TRBJ2-7; V gene: TRBV2; CDR3 protein: CASSLRGYEQYF; CDR3 DNA: TGTGCCAGCAGTCTTCGGGGTTACGAGCAGTACTTC
clone size: NA; D gene: NA; J gene: TRBJ1-3; V gene: TRBV6-8; CDR3 protein: CASSGPSAGNTIYF; CDR3 DNA: TGTGCCAGCAGTGGCCCATCGGCCGGAAACACCATATATTTT
clone size: NA; D gene: TRBD2; J gene: TRBJ2-5; V gene: TRBV11-3; CDR3 protein: CASSLSGTFQETQYF; CDR3 DNA: TGTGCCAGCAGCCTAAGCGGGACTTTTCAAGAGACCCAGTACTTC
clone size: NA; D gene: TRBD2; J gene: TRBJ2-5; V gene: TRBV15; CDR3 protein: CATSRDIGRETQYF; CDR3 DNA: TGTGCCACCAGCAGAGATATCGGGAGGGAGACCCAGTACTTC
clone size: NA; D gene: NA; J gene: TRBJ2-3; V gene: TRBV18; CDR3 protein: CASSPNFGTQRSLDTQYF; CDR3 DNA: TGTGCCAGCTCACCAAATTTCGGGACCCAGCGCTCCTTGGATACGCAGTATTTT
clone size: NA; D gene: NA; J gene: TRBJ2-7; V gene: TRBV5-1; CDR3 protein: CASSLGQPGTYEQYF; CDR3 DNA: TGCGCCAGCAGCTTGGGACAGCCCGGAACCTACGAGCAGTACTTC
clone size: NA; D gene: TRBD1; J gene: TRBJ1-5; V gene: TRBV6-8; CDR3 protein: CAISQGDRPNQPQHF; CDR3 DNA: TGTGCCATCAGCCAGGGGGACAGACCCAATCAGCCCCAGCATTTT
clone size: few; D gene: TRBD1; J gene: TRBJ1-1; V gene: TRBV16; CDR3 protein: CASSPDRGQEAFF; CDR3 DNA: TGTGCCAGCAGCCCTGACAGGGGGCAAGAAGCTTTCTTT
clone size: once; D gene: TRBD1; J gene: TRBJ1-2; V gene: TRBV29-1; CDR3 protein: CSVRTGSNYGYTF; CDR3 DNA: TGCAGCGTTCGGACAGGCTCTAACTATGGCTACACCTTC
clone size: NA; D gene: TRBD2; J gene: TRBJ2-7; V gene: TRBV6-8; CDR3 protein: CASGSSGESYEQYF; CDR3 DNA: TGTGCCAGCGGGAGTAGCGGGGAATCCTACGAGCAGTACTTC
clone size: NA; D gene: NA; J gene: TRBJ2-7; V gene: TRBV27; CDR3 protein: CASSLRTPRAGGIYEQYF; CDR3 DNA: TGTGCCAGCAGTTTAAGAACCCCTCGGGCAGGCGGGATCTACGAGCAGTACTTC
clone size: NA; D gene: TRBD1; J gene: TRBJ1-1; V gene: TRBV23-1; CDR3 protein: CASYIRGASTEAFF; CDR3 DNA: TGCGCCAGCTATATCAGGGGGGCGTCCACTGAAGCTTTCTTT
clone size: NA; D gene: NA; J gene: TRBJ2-7; V gene: TRBV25-1; CDR3 protein: CASSEIFVDSFYEQYF; CDR3 DNA: TGTGCCAGCAGTGAAATATTCGTGGACAGCTTCTACGAGCAGTACTTC
clone size: NA; D gene: NA; J gene: TRBJ1-1; V gene: TRBV10-3; CDR3 protein: CAISESGESTEAFF; CDR3 DNA: TGTGCCATCAGTGAGTCAGGGGAGTCGACTGAAGCTTTCTTT
clone size: NA; D gene: NA; J gene: TRBJ2-1; V gene: TRBV29-1; CDR3 protein: CSVVRREQYNNEQFF; CDR3 DNA: TGCAGCGTTGTTCGGCGGGAACAATATAACAATGAGCAGTTCTTC
clone size: NA; D gene: TRBD1; J gene: TRBJ1-2; V gene: TRBV29-1; CDR3 protein: CSVGWAGGRNYGYTF; CDR3 DNA: TGCAGCGTTGGATGGGCAGGGGGACGTAACTATGGCTACACCTTC